This T cell receptor (beta chain) derives from a study of metastatic and nonmetastatic thyroid tumors. General study points: Malignant tumors reportedly showed significantly higher TCR beta diversity than benign nodules in both blood and tumor.

This clone was detected ten times or more. The antigen remains unidentified. Germline CDR1 and CDR2: LNHDA and SQIVND (reference sequence). The V end was cut by 9 bases, the J end by 4 bases, with 19 bases between. The CDR3 consists of 15 residues. Not a single patient had been given any form of treatment at any point before undergoing thyroid surgery. In the study's own analysis: It was from CDR3 differences across clinicopathological groups that a distant-metastasis classifier for papillary thyroid cancer was built. TCRdb called clones again from the PCR reads with MiXCR. TCRdb, rather than the study authors, made the V and J calls. This table holds approximately 69,000 clones, 12% to 15% found once.

The J gene is TRBJ1-3, the V gene TRBV19; D may be TRBD1 (5 bases). The sample was blood. This clonotype was sampled from a male donor with papillary thyroid cancer or a benign thyroid nodule (not recorded which). Some clones in this sample may be carry-over from other donors' samples. In nucleotides, the CDR3 is TGTGCCAGCCATCGCCTTAGGGGATCAGGAAACACCATATATTTT. This encodes CASHRLRGSGNTIYF.